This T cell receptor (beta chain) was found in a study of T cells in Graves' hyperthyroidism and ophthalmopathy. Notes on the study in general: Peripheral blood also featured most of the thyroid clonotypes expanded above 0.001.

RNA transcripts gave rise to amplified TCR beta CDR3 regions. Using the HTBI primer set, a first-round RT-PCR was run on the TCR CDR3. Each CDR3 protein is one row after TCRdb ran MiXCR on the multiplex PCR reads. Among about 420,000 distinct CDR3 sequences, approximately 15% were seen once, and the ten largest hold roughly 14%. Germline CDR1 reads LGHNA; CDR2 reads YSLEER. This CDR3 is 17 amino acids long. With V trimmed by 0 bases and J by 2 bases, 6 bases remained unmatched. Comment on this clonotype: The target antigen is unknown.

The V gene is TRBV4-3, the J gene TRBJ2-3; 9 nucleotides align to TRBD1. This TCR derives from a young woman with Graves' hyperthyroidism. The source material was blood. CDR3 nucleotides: TGCGCCAGCAGCCAAGACCGGGACAGGGCTACCACAGATACGCAGTATTTT. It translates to CASSQDRDRATTDTQYF.